This T cell receptor (beta chain) emerged from a study of cytomegalovirus exposure and HLA in healthy donors. CDR1 is MNHEY and CDR2 is SMNVEV in the germline V gene (reference sequence). Trimming shortened V by 3 bases and J by 7 bases, and 18 bases separated the two germline ends. The CDR3 totals 16 residues. As for this clone: Its matching antigen is unknown.

Study-wide findings and caveats: It was shown in a later analysis that HLA-associated TCR beta chains were more clonally expanded than other, equally common chains. Exclusion as indistinguishable affected some V segments, including TRBV6-2 and TRBV6-3. The study listed roughly 160 cytomegalovirus-associated TCR beta chains.

PCR involved 60 Vbeta and 13 Jbeta primers. Produced via immunoSEQ multiplex PCR; TCRdb's table is partial and in-frame only. The data show about 130,000 clones, with 80% seen just once and 1% held by the top ten. Although they were nominally healthy when sampled, donors likely had unrecorded immune exposures. The chain is built from TRBV27 and TRBJ2-2; a possible D gene is TRBD1 (6 bases). The sequencing input was PBMCs. The sequence derives from a middle-aged man in good health and CMV-seronegative. As DNA, the CDR3 is TGTGCCAGCAGTTTCCTCCTTCCGGGACACGGCGGGGAGCTGTTTTTT. Protein sequence: CASSFLLPGHGGELFF.